This T cell receptor beta chain originates from a study of OX40 agonist ivuxolimab in advanced cancers. Study-wide background: Dosing consisted of intravenous ivuxolimab at 0.01 to 10 mg/kg every 2 weeks.

The study, taken as a whole, reports: The study found that CD8+ T cells averaged more expanded clones than CD4+.

Notes on this clone: What it recognizes is unknown.

The study sampled blood at baseline, cycle 4 day 1, and cycle 7 day 1. Some clones are missing from TCRdb's copy, which holds only in-frame ones; the method was immunoSEQ multiplex PCR. In the table there are about 77,000 clones, about nine tenths of which are singletons. V lost 6 bases to trimming and J lost 7 bases, with 4 bases between them. This CDR3 comprises 11 residues. Germline loops: CDR1 ENHRY, CDR2 SYGVKD. The sample was CD4+ or CD8+ T cells sorted from blood, taken in a trial of the OX40 agonist ivuxolimab. The V call is TRBV10-3, the J call TRBJ1-6, with D unclear. The receptor was derived from an adult with an advanced solid tumor such as melanoma, head and neck, liver or kidney cancer. Here the CDR3 reads CAIRENSPLHF. The CDR3 DNA reads as TGTGCCATCAGGGAAAATTCACCCCTCCACTTT.